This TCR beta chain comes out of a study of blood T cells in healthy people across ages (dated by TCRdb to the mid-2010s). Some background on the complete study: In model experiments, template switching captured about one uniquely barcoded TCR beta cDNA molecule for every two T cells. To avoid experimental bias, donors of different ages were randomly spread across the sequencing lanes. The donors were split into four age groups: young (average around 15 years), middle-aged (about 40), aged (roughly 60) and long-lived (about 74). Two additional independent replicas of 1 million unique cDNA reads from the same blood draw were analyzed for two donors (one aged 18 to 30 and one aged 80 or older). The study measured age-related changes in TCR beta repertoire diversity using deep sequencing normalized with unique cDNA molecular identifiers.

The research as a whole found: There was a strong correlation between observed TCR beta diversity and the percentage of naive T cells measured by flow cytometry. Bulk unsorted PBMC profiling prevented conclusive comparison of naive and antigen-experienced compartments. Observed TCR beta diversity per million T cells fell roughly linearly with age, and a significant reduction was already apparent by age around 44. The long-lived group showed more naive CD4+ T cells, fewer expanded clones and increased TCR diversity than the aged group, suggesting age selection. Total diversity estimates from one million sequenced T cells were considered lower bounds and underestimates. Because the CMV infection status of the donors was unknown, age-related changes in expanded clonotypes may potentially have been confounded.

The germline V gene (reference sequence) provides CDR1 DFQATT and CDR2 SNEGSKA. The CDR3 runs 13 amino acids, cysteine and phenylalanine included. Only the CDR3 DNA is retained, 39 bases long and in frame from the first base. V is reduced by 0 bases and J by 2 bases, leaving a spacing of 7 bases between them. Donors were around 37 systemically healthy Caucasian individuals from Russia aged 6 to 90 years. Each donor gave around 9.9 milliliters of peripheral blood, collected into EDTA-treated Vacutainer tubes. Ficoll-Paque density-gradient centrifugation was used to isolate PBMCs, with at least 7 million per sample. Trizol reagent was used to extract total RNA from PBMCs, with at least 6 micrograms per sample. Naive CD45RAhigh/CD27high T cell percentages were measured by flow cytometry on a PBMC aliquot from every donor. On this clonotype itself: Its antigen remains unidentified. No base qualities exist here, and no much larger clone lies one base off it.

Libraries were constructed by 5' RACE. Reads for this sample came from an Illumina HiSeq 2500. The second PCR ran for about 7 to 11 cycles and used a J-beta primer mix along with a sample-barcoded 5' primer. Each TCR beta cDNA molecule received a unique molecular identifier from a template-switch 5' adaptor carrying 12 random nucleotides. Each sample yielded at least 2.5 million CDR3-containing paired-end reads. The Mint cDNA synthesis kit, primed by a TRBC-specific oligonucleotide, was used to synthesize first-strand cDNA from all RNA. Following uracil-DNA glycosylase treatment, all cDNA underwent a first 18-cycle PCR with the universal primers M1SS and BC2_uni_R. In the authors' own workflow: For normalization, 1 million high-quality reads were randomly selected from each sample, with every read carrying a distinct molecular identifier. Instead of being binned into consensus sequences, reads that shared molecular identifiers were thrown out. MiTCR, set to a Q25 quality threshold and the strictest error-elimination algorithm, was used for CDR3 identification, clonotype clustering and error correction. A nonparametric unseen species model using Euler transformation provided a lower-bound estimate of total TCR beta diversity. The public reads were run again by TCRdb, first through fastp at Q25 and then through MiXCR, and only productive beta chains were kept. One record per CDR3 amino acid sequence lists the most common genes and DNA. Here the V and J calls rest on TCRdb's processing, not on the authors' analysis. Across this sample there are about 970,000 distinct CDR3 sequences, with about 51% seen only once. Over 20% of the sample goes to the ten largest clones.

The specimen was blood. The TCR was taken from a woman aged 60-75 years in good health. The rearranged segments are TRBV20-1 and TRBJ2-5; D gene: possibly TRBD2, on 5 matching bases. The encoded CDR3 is CSARETGQETQYF. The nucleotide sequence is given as TGCAGTGCTAGAGAAACGGGGCAAGAGACCCAGTACTTC.